This TCR beta chain was identified during a study of T cells in Graves' hyperthyroidism and ophthalmopathy. Uncontrolled infection, other autoimmune disease, pregnancy or lactation led to exclusion. Diagnoses used clinical symptoms, serum thyroxine and TRAb, thyroid ultrasound and orbital computed tomography. Germline V lookup: CDR1 LGHNA, CDR2 YSLEER. This CDR3 contains 16 residues. V lost 4 bases and J lost 1; bases outside the gene matches: 8. The investigators amplified TCR beta CDR3 regions from RNA transcripts. With the HTBI primer set, the TCR CDR3 went through a first round of RT-PCR. TCRdb re-derived calls from the multiplex PCR reads in MiXCR, one entry per CDR3 protein. The sample consists of around 620,000 distinct CDR3 sequences, 14% of them appearing once. General study results and limits: The model's output predicted ophthalmopathy at a median of 6.5 months prior to onset. A model of 13 V-J pairs discriminated ophthalmopathy from stable hyperthyroidism.

Concerning this clonotype itself: The antigen remains undetermined.

Sample: blood. The receptor's source is a woman younger than 30 with Graves' ophthalmopathy. This chain uses TRBV4-3 with TRBJ2-5; 8 bases are shared with TRBD1. In nucleotides, the CDR3 is TGCGCCAGCAGCCCGGAGGGGACAGGTTCCCAAGAGACCCAGTACTTC. Protein sequence: CASSPEGTGSQETQYF.